This T cell receptor (beta chain) was identified in a study of cytomegalovirus exposure and HLA in healthy donors (dated 2017 in TCRdb). Broadly, across the study: In an earlier analysis of around 540 of the donors, 276 Gb of sequence data and some 120 million unique TCR beta sequences from approximately 180 million T cells were reported. The study used immunosequencing to profile the T cell repertoires of hundreds of subjects and linked those repertoires to cytomegalovirus serostatus. Both class I and class II loci were covered by HLA typing, at four-digit resolution. The number of donors typed differed by locus, with about 629-630 for A, B, C, DRB1 and DQB1, 522 for DQA1, over 600 for DPA1, and over 400 for DPB1. In addition to the first cohort of approximately 650 subjects, a separate validation cohort of approximately 130 different subjects was used. Of the approximately 370 genotyped donors, 75% to 85% were placed in the genetic ancestry cluster associated with self-reported Caucasian donors. Rather than using new phenotypic data, the later analysis identified candidate immune exposures from TCR beta sequences and from how often those sequences occurred across donors. To predict cytomegalovirus infection status, the study brought together high-throughput TCR immunosequencing, statistical association of individual TCRs with disease status, and machine learning. The study aimed to test whether cataloging public T cell receptors could reveal signatures of past pathogen exposure. In an earlier analysis of roughly 540 of the donors, high-throughput TCR beta sequencing was used to judge whether each TCR beta V gene segment behaved as functional or pseudogenic. In a later analysis, previously published TCR beta repertoires from several hundred donors were re-analyzed and high-resolution HLA genotyping was added so that TCR occurrence patterns could be studied. Roughly 310 gigabases of sequencing data and approximately 93 million unique TCR sequences were included in an early release covering roughly 600 HLA-typed donors. Four to six DR-DQ haplotypes were handled as single units for association and clustering, since linkage in the cohort was strong. Genome-wide SNP genotypes for about 55% of the roughly 670 donors were used in a later genetic analysis, which treated that subset as a discovery cohort. Across approximately 420 genotyped donors of the cohort, an average of about 250,000 unique TCR beta nucleotide sequences per donor were sequenced, and around 19% of those sequences were non-productive. All discovery cohort repertoires had been generated using a single sequencing platform. Donor age, sex, ethnicity and CMV serostatus were compiled together with the repertoire data. General study outcomes and caveats: Presence/absence analyses assumed roughly uniform sequencing depth across donors, an assumption that may not hold. Linkage disequilibrium might explain the correlated functional status among segregating V segments, but an unknown experimental factor could not be ruled out. Some IMGT-functional V segments, including TRBV6-2 and TRBV6-3, could not be told apart with the 87-base-pair reads, so those segments were excluded. Only TCR beta chains were sequenced in this cohort, and the absence of alpha or paired-chain data limited detectable features. The study gave a list of about 170 TCR beta chains associated with cytomegalovirus. In a later analysis, several top co-occurrence clusters were reported to appear linked to parvovirus B19, influenza, CMV and Epstein-Barr virus. Across donors, most TCR sequences were observed very rarely, whereas some public TCRs were present in many individuals. The classifier was reported to diagnose cytomegalovirus status with high specificity and sensitivity in both the original cohort and the validation cohort. In a later genetic analysis, a missense DCLRE1C variant was associated with V-gene and J-gene trimming of TCR beta chains, and the association was replicated in an independent cohort. A further reported finding was that TCR beta sequences accurately predicted the HLA-A and HLA-B alleles for most subjects in the first cohort. When HLA alleles, especially DR and DQ, strongly co-occurred, attributing TCR associations to individual alleles was difficult. The authors suggested that the approach could potentially be extended to other disease states and immunological phenotypes. A cluster of highly shared sequence variants was judged likely to be a technical artifact of the sequencing pipeline. Compared with equally common non-associated chains, HLA-associated TCR beta chains in a later analysis were more clonally expanded and had lower generation probabilities. Immune exposure information for the cohort was limited to CMV serostatus. In a later analysis, the rate of TCR association differed among HLA loci, with DRB1 alleles having the most associated TCRs and HLA-C alleles having the fewest. A later analysis found that most CMV-associated TCR beta chains appeared HLA-restricted, with HLA associations seemingly driven largely by CMV exposure. The earlier analysis of approximately 540 of the donors excluded fewer than 20 rarely observed V segments, including chromosome 9 orphons, because counts were too low. In a later analysis, about 17,000 TCR beta sequences were associated with specific HLA alleles at a false discovery rate of 0.05. An earlier analysis of approximately 600 of the donors showed that most TCR beta V segments appeared in productive rearrangements either about 87% or about 30% of the time, which broadly matched IMGT annotations. Because some donors lacked HLA typing at each locus, the association tests relied only on the typed subset. Three of the identified cytomegalovirus-associated TCR beta chains were confirmed in vitro to be specific for cytomegalovirus antigens. In a later genetic analysis, fewer N-insertions in productive TCRs were reported among donors in an Asian-associated ancestry cluster than the roughly 640-donor mean.

Libraries were built with the immunoSEQ multiplex PCR assay. A mixture of 60 forward primers for TCR Vbeta segments and 13 reverse primers for TCR Jbeta segments was used in the multiplex PCR. Amplification of the CDR3 region of rearranged TCR beta genes was performed with a multiplex PCR assay on genomic DNA. On the Illumina HiSeq System, the amplified TCR beta libraries were sequenced as 87-base-pair reads. The study's own analysis went as follows. Across the 700 or so repertoires, a later analysis counted tens of millions of unique TCR beta chains, 9.5 million to 12 million of which were shared by at least two donors. Raw reads were error-corrected and collapsed into unique sequences by a nearest-neighbor algorithm in which closely related sequences were merged to remove PCR and sequencing errors. To assign V, D and J gene segments, CDR3 sequences were aligned to IMGT reference sequences. For a sequence to be retained, a match of at least six nucleotides to both a V gene segment and a J gene segment was required. A rearrangement was called productive if the CDR3 had no stop codons and remained in frame with V and J, and every other rearrangement was called non-productive. Following IMGT convention, CDR3 was defined as the stretch from the second conserved V-encoded cysteine up to the conserved J-encoded phenylalanine. Sequences without an unambiguous match to a single V gene segment were excluded from the earlier analysis of about 630 of the donors. In an earlier analysis of some 590 of the donors, a V segment was called functional when productive rearrangements were above 56.7%, and segregating when the standard deviation between donors exceeded 5%. A statistical classification framework was built for diagnosing cytomegalovirus status from the catalog of TCR beta chain sequences. A later analysis assigned V and J genes by comparing TCR nucleotide sequences with IMGT/GENE-DB human TR gene sequences. In a later analysis, CDR3 sequences and most-parsimonious VDJ recombination scenarios were assigned using the TCRdist pipeline. A later analysis defined each TCR beta chain by its CDR3 amino acid sequence plus V-gene family, and excluded reads lacking a unique V-gene family. A later analysis removed nearly 600 highly shared, low-generation-probability nucleotide sequences to deal with suspected cross-contamination and a sequencing artifact. In a later analysis, a clonal expansion index for each public chain was calculated from normalized within-repertoire ranks of inferred template counts. A later analysis computed generation probabilities with a VDJ recombination model fitted to out-of-frame rearrangements, and checked the results against IGoR. A later analysis scored TCR-TCR, TCR-HLA and TCR-CMV co-occurrence with hypergeometric tests, applying a repertoire-size bias correction to TCR pairs. To estimate false discovery rates, a later analysis permuted the HLA or CMV assignments 20 times. A later analysis grouped co-occurring TCRs with DBSCAN, adding TCRdist sequence similarity when clustering within HLA-allele-positive subsets. For co-occurrence clustering, repertoires with fewer than 30,000 or more than 120,000 public chains were excluded, along with roughly five repertoires with anomalous nucleotide sharing. Entries here come from immuneACCESS through TCRdb and include only in-frame sequences with V and J called. Some clones fail to appear in such tables; in the studies checked, an unresolved V gene covers under half of the shortfall, and the cause of the remainder is unknown. D and trimming come from the DNA, and the V and J calls and clone size come from that table. The sample table contains about 200,000 clones; only one count was recorded for over 70% of them. The top ten clones comprise approximately 1.6% of the sample.

Counted from cysteine to phenylalanine, this CDR3 has 13 amino acids. Of all the DNA, just the CDR3 is kept, 39 bases in frame from base 1. V and J are truncated by 4 bases and 6 bases respectively, leaving an intervening sequence of 10 bases. The CDR1 and CDR2 encoded by the germline V gene are SGHVS and FQNEAQ. The cohort comprised 670 or so healthy bone marrow donors. Cohort members were all nominally healthy when sampled, although unrecorded immune exposures were likely present. The donor tested CMV seropositive and was one of the 289 seropositive cohort members. A peripheral blood sample was provided by each donor, and peripheral blood mononuclear cells were used for TCR beta sequencing. The Qiagen DNeasy Blood Extraction Kit was used to extract genomic DNA from the blood cell samples. On this clone itself: The antigen it binds to is not known. No base quality values were provided; no much bigger clone lies one nucleotide off.

The sequenced sample consisted of PBMCs. The source is a middle-aged man in good health and CMV-seropositive. This sequence uses TRBV7-8 and TRBJ2-1; possibly the D gene is TRBD2, per 6 matching bases. The bases are TGTGCCAGCAGCTCAGGAGGGCCCAATGAGCAGTTCTTC. Its protein product is CASSSGGPNEQFF.